The rows below give T cell receptor beta chains drawn from one sample of a study of post-analysis software for immune sequencing data. Via MiXCR, TCRdb re-called the PCR reads, giving one row per CDR3 protein. The top ten hold around 11% of the sample, which has around 700,000 distinct CDR3 sequences, more than 50% seen once. The sample was blood. The receptors here all came from a girl aged 2-15 years with multiple sclerosis. The CDR3 runs from the conserved cysteine through the conserved F or W. The order of the fields is J gene, V gene, D gene, clone size, CDR3 protein, CDR3 DNA. The D gene is left open where the match is weak. Clone size is stated in some rows and not others, as once, few, many or a class when expanded.

>TRBJ1-2|TRBV4-1|TRBD1|NA
CASSQTSGGANKDYGYTF
TGCGCCAGCAGCCAGACGTCAGGGGGCGCAAATAAAGACTATGGCTACACCTTC
>TRBJ2-3|TRBV24-1|NA|NA
CATSRGPDTQYF
TGTGCCACCAGTCGGGGACCAGATACGCAGTATTTT
>TRBJ2-1|TRBV12-3/TRBV12-4|TRBD2|NA
CASSLPSGGYNEQFF
TGTGCCAGCAGTCTACCTAGCGGGGGGTACAATGAGCAGTTCTTC
>TRBJ2-1|TRBV3-1|NA|NA
CASSQEGLAFEQFF
TGTGCCAGCAGCCAAGAAGGGCTAGCTTTTGAGCAGTTCTTC
>TRBJ2-7|TRBV21-1|NA|NA
CASSKRAGHYEQYF
TGTGCCAGCAGCAAAAGGGCGGGGCACTACGAGCAGTACTTC
>TRBJ1-2|TRBV6-4|NA|few
CASSEFNYGYTF
TGTGCCAGCAGTGAGTTCAACTATGGCTACACCTTC
>TRBJ1-6|TRBV18|NA|NA
CASSWGGDRNDSPLHF
TGTGCCAGCTCATGGGGCGGCGACAGGAACGATTCACCCCTCCACTTT
>TRBJ2-7|TRBV29-1|NA|NA
CSVGPLGSYEQYF
TGCAGCGTTGGGCCTTTAGGCTCCTACGAGCAGTACTTC
>TRBJ2-5|TRBV28|TRBD1|few
CASRPGQGTLQETQYF
TGTGCCAGCCGACCGGGACAGGGGACCCTCCAAGAGACCCAGTACTTC
>TRBJ2-4|TRBV6-2/TRBV6-3|NA|NA
CASSYNQLAKNIQYF
TGTGCCAGCAGCTATAATCAACTAGCCAAAAACATTCAGTACTTC
>TRBJ1-3|TRBV7-2|NA|NA
CASSLEDVKHSGNTIYF
TGTGCCAGCAGCTTAGAGGACGTAAAGCACTCTGGAAACACCATATATTTT
>TRBJ2-5|TRBV20-1|NA|NA
CSASRGRETQYF
TGCAGTGCTAGTAGGGGCCGAGAGACCCAGTACTTC
>TRBJ2-1|TRBV5-1|NA|few
CASRDHQGGYEQFF
TGCGCCAGCAGGGATCACCAGGGGGGTTATGAGCAGTTCTTC
>TRBJ2-1|TRBV3-1|NA|NA
CASSPLSHSYNEQVF
TGTGCCAGCAGCCCCCTTAGTCACTCCTACAATGAGCAGGTCTTC
>TRBJ2-1|TRBV20-1|NA|NA
CSASRPAGAYNEQFF
TGCAGTGCTAGTCGGCCCGCGGGGGCGTACAATGAGCAGTTCTTC
>TRBJ2-3|TRBV12-3/TRBV12-4|NA|NA
CASSLAVGDTQYF
TGTGCCAGCAGCTTAGCGGTCGGGGATACGCAGTATTTT
>TRBJ2-1|TRBV6-2/TRBV6-3|NA|NA
CASSYSQLPSYNEQFF
TGTGCCAGCAGTTACTCACAGTTGCCCTCCTACAATGAGCAGTTCTTC
>TRBJ2-1|TRBV5-1|NA|NA
CASSLGLTGPYNEQFF
TGCGCCAGCAGTTTGGGGTTGACAGGACCCTACAATGAGCAGTTCTTC
>TRBJ2-1|TRBV29-1|NA|NA
CSVEGTPGSNEQFF
TGCAGCGTTGAAGGGACTCCCGGGTCCAATGAGCAGTTCTTC
>TRBJ2-7|TRBV4-1|NA|NA
CASSQVISGSYEQYF
TGCGCCAGCAGCCAAGTGATTAGCGGCTCCTACGAGCAGTACTTC
>TRBJ2-6|TRBV27|NA|few
CASSGSGTSGANVLTF
TGTGCCAGCAGTGGCTCCGGGACATCTGGGGCCAACGTCCTGACTTTC
>TRBJ2-7|TRBV11-2|NA|NA
CASSRRPGASYEQYF
TGTGCCAGCAGCCGCCGTCCTGGGGCGTCCTACGAGCAGTACTTC